The source of this TCR beta chain is a study of blood T cell repertoires in COVID-19. Looking at the study overall: COVID-19 samples, acute and convalescent, were from the United States, Italy and Spain. Sources were T cells, B-cell-depleted T cells, or PBMCs; the material itself was cDNA or gDNA.

Authors' processing steps: Estimates of nucleated cell counts were drawn from the amplification of reference gene primers. Only in-frame clones appear in the TCRdb table, and some are missing; sequencing was by immunoSEQ multiplex PCR. The V and J calls and the clone size are those of that table, but D and trimming were determined from the DNA. The sample includes 150,000 or so clones, about 88% of them seen just once. V shed 5 bases, J shed 6 bases, and the junction held 6 bases outside the gene matches. The CDR3 consists of 13 residues. J is TRBJ1-2 and V is TRBV12-3 or TRBV12-4; 7 nucleotides line up with TRBD1. The receptor was derived from a woman between 45 and 60 years old with COVID-19, enrolled during active disease. Sequenced material: peripheral blood. CDR3: CASSHSTGDGYTF. Written as DNA, the CDR3 is TGTGCCAGCAGTCATTCTACAGGGGATGGCTACACCTTC.